The clone carrying this T cell receptor beta chain turned up a few times. What it binds is not known. Primers included in the PCR were 60 Vbeta and 13 Jbeta primers. TCRdb's table, derived via immunoSEQ multiplex PCR, lists solely in-frame clones and lacks some. The sample gives approximately 150,000 clones, around four fifths of which show up once; about 1.3% is in the top ten. Germline V gives CDR1 SQVTM, CDR2 ANQGSEA. The length of the CDR3 is 15 residues. The V gene lost 5 bases and the J gene lost 4 bases, with 15 bases spanning the gap. The sample belongs to a study of cytomegalovirus exposure and HLA in healthy donors. Study-wide results and limits: A later analysis associated 16,951 TCR beta sequences with HLA alleles at a 0.05 false discovery rate. It was only CMV serostatus that was available as immune exposure information. In a later analysis, TCR beta V- and J-gene trimming was associated with a missense DCLRE1C variant. Rarity held for most TCR sequences, but there were some public TCRs that occurred in many donors.

The receptor was isolated from a man aged 25-45 years in good health and CMV-seronegative. The chain links TRBV29-1 to TRBJ2-6; D is perhaps TRBD2 (5 bases). Sequencing was carried out using PBMCs. The CDR3 is CSVSGSTGGANVLTF. CDR3 nucleotide sequence: TGCAGCGTTTCGGGGTCCACGGGGGGGGCCAACGTCCTGACTTTC.